This entry lists 21 T cell receptor beta chains sequenced from one sample in a study of identical twins. TCRdb independently ran MiXCR on the 5' RACE reads; one entry per CDR3 protein. The sample contains approximately 190,000 distinct CDR3 sequences, approximately 16% of which appear only once. The sample also formed part of further work on T cells expressing NK-cell markers.

Sequencing input: CD8+ T cells sorted from blood. These receptors were obtained from a woman younger than 35 in good health.

V and J are TRBV9 and TRBJ2-1; 9 bases are a match to TRBD2. The CDR3 sequence is 17 residues long. V gave up 4 bases and J gave up 8 bases; unmatched junction bases: 16. CDR1 and CDR2 (germline): SGDLS, YYNGEE. Written as DNA, the CDR3 is TGTGCCAGCAGCTTGCCGATCACCGGGACTAGCTTAGATGAGCAGTTCTTC. It translates to CASSLPITGTSLDEQFF.

The V and J genes are TRBV2 and TRBJ2-7; 8 nucleotides align to TRBD1. Germline CDR1 SNHLY, CDR2 FYNNEI. The ends lost 7 bases at V and 7 bases at J; junction bases unmatched: 12. The CDR3 runs to 14 residues. CDR3 sequence (DNA): TGTGCCAGCACCTGGCACGACAGGGGTAATGAGCAGTACTTC. Encoded protein: CASTWHDRGNEQYF.

The chain links TRBV9 to TRBJ1-1, with D tentatively TRBD1 (5 bases). Germline loops: CDR1 SGDLS, CDR2 YYNGEE. The CDR3 is 14 amino acids. The V end lost 3 bases, the J end lost 1 base, and 10 bases lay between the germline ends. In DNA, the CDR3 is TGTGCCAGCAGCGCACAGGATGGGAACACTGAAGCTTTCTTT. This codes for CASSAQDGNTEAFF.

The chain has TRBV9 and TRBJ2-2; the D is unclear. The CDR3 spans 14 residues. Germline V gene sequence: CDR1 SGDLS, CDR2 YYNGEE. V lost 3 bases and J lost 7, with 13 bases in between. In DNA form, the CDR3 reads TGTGCCAGCAGCGGGGGTAGTCTCGTCGGGGAGCTGTTTTTT. Translated: CASSGGSLVGELFF.

This clonotype has at least ten counts. V and J are TRBV5-5 and TRBJ2-1; D is undetermined. V lost 2 bases to trimming and J lost 4 bases, with 7 bases between them. The germline gives CDR1 SGHKS, CDR2 YYEKEE (reference sequence). CDR3 length equals 13 residues. The CDR3 DNA reads as TGTGCCAGCAGCTTCTTAATGTACAATGAGCAGTTCTTC. Amino acid sequence: CASSFLMYNEQFF.

There are a few counts of this clonotype. V is TRBV4-3 and J is TRBJ2-5, with D possibly called TRBD1 or TRBD2 (6 bases each). CDR1 is LGHNA and CDR2 is YSLEER in the germline V gene. Trimming took off 2 bases at V and 2 bases at J, with 12 bases between the two ends. The CDR3 length is 15 residues. CDR3 coding DNA: TGCGCCAGCAGCCAAACGGGGGCGACTCAAGAGACCCAGTACTTC. Its translation: CASSQTGATQETQYF.

The chain joins TRBV29-1 to TRBJ2-7; 10 bases are a match to TRBD1. V gave up 6 bases and J gave up 6 bases; unmatched junction bases: 11. Germline V gives CDR1 SQVTM, CDR2 ANQGSEA. The CDR3 extends over 14 amino acids. CDR3 DNA sequence: TGCAGCGTGGATACCGGGACAGGGGTTGCCGAGCAGTACTTC. Its protein product is CSVDTGTGVAEQYF.

This clonotype has more than one count but fewer than ten. The V call is TRBV4-1, the J call TRBJ1-1; the D gene is possibly TRBD1 (5 bases). CDR3 size: 18 residues. The germline V and J ends were trimmed by 2 bases and 2 bases, with 21 bases remaining between them. CDR1 and CDR2 (germline): MGHRA, YSYEKL. The CDR3 bases are TGCGCCAGCAGCCAACAAACAGGATCTGCTGCTGGAAACACTGAAGCTTTCTTT. This encodes CASSQQTGSAAGNTEAFF.

The J gene is TRBJ2-7, the V gene TRBV11-2, with 8 bases that match TRBD2. The germline V gene encodes CDR1 SGHAT and CDR2 FQNNGV. V trimming: 4 bases; J trimming: 6 bases; junction bases outside the gene matches: 5. This CDR3 comprises 13 residues. The CDR3 nucleotides read TGTGCCAGCAGCTCCGCTAGCGGGTTCGAGCAGTACTTC. It encodes CASSSASGFEQYF. Combining the CDR3 with reference TRBV11-2 and TRBJ2-7 gives the whole variable domain EAGVAQSPRYKIIEKRQSVAFWCNPISGHATLYWYQQILGQGPKLLIQFQNNGVVDDSQLPKDRFSAERLKGVDSTLKIQPAKLEDSAVYLCASSSASGFEQYFGPGTRLTVT.

This clonotype occurred many times. The chain has TRBV25-1 and TRBJ1-1; D is uncertain. Trimming took 4 bases from V and 8 from J, leaving 11 bases between them. CDR3 length: 12 amino acids. CDR1 is MGHDK and CDR2 is SYGVNS in the germline V gene. CDR3 protein: CASSAPYFEAFF. CDR3 in DNA: TGTGCCAGCAGTGCCCCGTACTTCGAAGCTTTCTTT.

The chain links TRBV25-1 to TRBJ2-1; 11 bases line up with TRBD2. Germline V gene data show CDR1 as MGHDK and CDR2 as SYGVNS. Losses at the gene ends were 2 bases for V and 3 bases for J; bases not matched to a gene: 9. This CDR3 is 18 amino acids long. Written as DNA, the CDR3 is TGTGCCAGCAGTGAACAACGGGGAACTAGCGGGGGCTACAATGAGCAGTTCTTC. It yields the protein CASSEQRGTSGGYNEQFF. Complete variable domain (other parts from reference TRBV25-1 and TRBJ2-1): EADIYQTPRYLVIGTGKKITLECSQTMGHDKMYWYQQDPGMELHLIHYSYGVNSTEKGDLSSESTVSRIRTEHFPLTLESARPSHTSQYLCASSEQRGTSGGYNEQFFGPGTRLTVL.

The sample holds a few counts of this clonotype. The chain is built from TRBV7-2 and TRBJ2-1; D ambiguous. The V end was cut by 4 bases, the J end by 14 bases, with 18 bases between. The CDR3 is 13 amino acids. Germline V lookup: CDR1 SGHTA, CDR2 FQGNSA. As DNA, the CDR3 is TGTGCCAGCAGCTCTACCCCGGGCCCTAGGAAGTTCTTC. Translated: CASSSTPGPRKFF.

The rearrangement joins TRBV13 to TRBJ2-4; perhaps TRBD1 as D (6 bases). Germline V gene sequence: CDR1 PRHDT, CDR2 FYEKMQ (reference sequence). The CDR3 is 13 amino acids. Trimming stripped 6 bases from V and 7 bases from J, with 13 bases between. The CDR3 is CASSGPQGNIQYF. The DNA of the CDR3 is TGTGCCAGCAGTGGTCCCCAGGGGAACATTCAGTACTTC.

The chain recombines TRBV9 with TRBJ2-1; D unclear. The CDR3 is made up of 12 amino acids. The V end was cut by 0 bases, the J end by 10 bases, with 8 bases between. The germline gives CDR1 SGDLS, CDR2 YYNGEE. CDR3 DNA sequence: TGTGCCAGCAGCGTAGAGGAAAGGGAGCAGTTCTTC. Translated: CASSVEEREQFF.

This clonotype was seen only a few times. CDR3 sequence reads: CASSQTGGGVDTEAFF. The CDR3 DNA is TGCGCCAGCAGCCAAACAGGGGGCGGGGTGGACACTGAAGCTTTCTTT. The chain is built from TRBV4-3 and TRBJ1-1; 9 nucleotides line up with TRBD1. There are 16 residues in the CDR3. Trimming took 2 bases from V and 3 from J; bases not matched to a gene: 7. Per germline, CDR1 LGHNA and CDR2 YSLEER.

The DNA for the CDR3 is TGTGCCAGCACCCTGACAGGGCGAGTAGATACGCAGTATTTT. Its protein product is CASTLTGRVDTQYF. This sequence joins TRBV27 and TRBJ2-3; TRBD1 matches 7 bases. The CDR3 spans 14 residues. CDR1 is MNHEY and CDR2 is SMNVEV in the germline V gene (reference sequence). The ends lost 7 bases at V and 5 bases at J; junction bases unmatched: 9.

This clonotype was counted between two and nine times. This chain joins TRBV5-6 and TRBJ2-5; D unclear. Germline lookup yields CDR1 SGHDT and CDR2 YYEEEE. The CDR3 runs to 15 residues. V was pared by 0 bases and J by 0 bases, with 9 bases between. CDR3 residues: CASSLEGSHQETQYF. As DNA, the CDR3 is TGTGCCAGCAGCTTGGAGGGCAGCCACCAAGAGACCCAGTACTTC. The variable domain in full, with the rest retrieved from reference TRBV5-6 and TRBJ2-5, is DAGVTQSPTHLIKTRGQQVTLRCSPKSGHDTVSWYQQALGQGPQFIFQYYEEEERQRGNFPDRFSGHQFPNYSSELNVNALLLGDSALYLCASSLEGSHQETQYFGPGTRLLVL.

The rearrangement uses TRBV20-1 and TRBJ2-7; no reliable D call. Trimming pared 6 bases from V and 3 bases from J, leaving 9 bases between. CDR1 DFQATT and CDR2 SNEGSKA come from the germline V gene (reference sequence). The CDR3 is 11 residues long. CDR3 nucleotides: TGCAGTGCCCTAGAAAACTACGAGCAGTACTTC. It is translated as CSALENYEQYF.

With respect to this clonotype: A read error may account for a junction end that differs from germline. V usage is TRBV10-3 and J usage is TRBJ2-1, with D uncertain. Looked up from germline, CDR1 is ENHRY and CDR2 is SYGVKD. The CDR3 length is 12 residues. The CDR3 protein is CALSAAYNEQFF. The DNA for the CDR3 is TGTGCCCTCAGTGCCGCGTACAATGAGCAGTTCTTC.

This clonotype was observed a handful of times. One junction end does not reproduce the germline sequence, and a read error may be involved. The chain carries TRBV12-3 or TRBV12-4 and TRBJ2-1, with 8 bases matching TRBD2. The CDR3 covers 15 residues. CDR3 bases: TGTGCCAGCAGTCTAGCGGGCTTAATAGGTAATGAGCAGTTCTTC. Its protein is CASSLAGLIGNEQFF.

Points on this clonotype: Being one base from a much bigger clone, this may be a read error. This chain joins TRBV7-9 and TRBJ2-2; D not certain. V was shortened by 3 bases and J by 4 bases, with 6 bases between the two germline ends. Germline V gene lookup returns CDR1 SEHNR and CDR2 FQNEAQ (reference sequence). The CDR3 is 13 residues long. CDR3 in DNA: TGTGCCAGCAGCTTCCCGATCACCGGGGAGCTGTTTTTT. Amino acids: CASSFPITGELFF.